This is a list of T cell receptor beta chains from one sample in a study of shared clonotypes between healthy human individuals. Sequencing was performed with immunoSEQ multiplex PCR; in TCRdb, only in-frame clones are kept and a portion is missing. The sample carries approximately 2.1 million clones, more than 85% recorded once. Sample: naive CD4+ T cells from PBMCs. These receptors all stem from a man between 18 and 35 years old in good health. Some clones in this sample may be carry-over from other donors' samples. Both conserved end residues are part of each CDR3. Fields, in order: V gene, J gene, clone size, D gene, CDR3 DNA, CDR3 protein. The D gene is left open where the match is weak. Size is stated for part of the rows, as once, few or many counts, or as a class when the clone is expanded.

V: TRBV11-3
J: TRBJ2-5
size: once
D: TRBD1
DNA: TGTGCCAGCAGCCGAGGACAGGCCCAAGAGACCCAGTACTTC
CDR3: CASSRGQAQETQYF

V: TRBV4-3
J: TRBJ2-3
size: -
D: TRBD1
DNA: TGCGCCAGCAGCCAAGATCCAAGGGGGCTTGTAGATACGCAGTATTTT
CDR3: CASSQDPRGLVDTQYF

V: TRBV9
J: TRBJ2-7
size: -
D: -
DNA: TGTGCCAGCAGCCAGTGGGTCGGGGCAGACCCCTACGAGCAGTACTTC
CDR3: CASSQWVGADPYEQYF

V: TRBV11-3
J: TRBJ2-1
size: -
D: -
DNA: TGTGCCAGCAGCCCCCGTCTTTCGGGGGAACTAGAAAAGCAGTTCTTC
CDR3: CASSPRLSGELEKQFF

V: TRBV28
J: TRBJ2-1
size: -
D: -
DNA: TGTGCCAGCAGCTTACCCCACGGGACCAATGAGCAGTTCTTC
CDR3: CASSLPHGTNEQFF

V: TRBV7-3
J: TRBJ2-6
size: -
D: -
DNA: TGTGCCAGCAGCAAGACAGCTTCTGGGGCCAACGTCCTGACTTTC
CDR3: CASSKTASGANVLTF

V: TRBV6-5
J: TRBJ2-7
size: -
D: TRBD2
DNA: TGTGCCAGCAGTTACCTAGCGGGGAGTTTTATCTACGAGCAGTACTTC
CDR3: CASSYLAGSFIYEQYF

V: TRBV5-5
J: TRBJ1-4
size: -
D: -
DNA: TGTGCCAGCAGCTTGGTACTCGGCCAGGGTGCTGAAAAACTGTTTTTT
CDR3: CASSLVLGQGAEKLFF

V: TRBV14
J: TRBJ1-1
size: -
D: -
DNA: TGTGCCAGCAGCCAGCCGGGGGTGGCAGGTCGGGCTTTCTTT
CDR3: CASSQPGVAGRAFF

V: TRBV29-1
J: TRBJ2-7
size: -
D: -
DNA: TGCAGCGTTGAACAGGTAGGAACCTACGAGCAGTACTTC
CDR3: CSVEQVGTYEQYF

V: TRBV7-9
J: TRBJ1-2
size: -
D: -
DNA: TGTGCCAGCAGCGTTCGACAGATTGATGGCTACACCTTC
CDR3: CASSVRQIDGYTF

V: TRBV28
J: TRBJ1-1
size: -
D: -
DNA: TGTGCCAGCAGTTATCAGGAATCTGAAGCTTTCTTT
CDR3: CASSYQESEAFF

V: TRBV18
J: TRBJ2-1
size: -
D: -
DNA: TGTGCCAGCTCACCACCCTCTGCTTCCAACAATGAGCAGTTCTTC
CDR3: CASSPPSASNNEQFF

V: TRBV6-6
J: TRBJ1-3
size: once
D: TRBD1
DNA: TGTGCCAGCAGTTTCGGTCAGGGGGCGTTAGGAAACACCATATATTTT
CDR3: CASSFGQGALGNTIYF

V: TRBV6-1
J: TRBJ2-1
size: -
D: -
DNA: TGTGCCAGCAGTGATGGAGGGGGCCCTAGCAATGAGCAGTTCTTC
CDR3: CASSDGGGPSNEQFF

V: TRBV28
J: TRBJ2-5
size: -
D: TRBD2
DNA: TGTGCCAGCAGTTGGTATAGCGGGAGGGCCGGGGAGACCCAGTACTTC
CDR3: CASSWYSGRAGETQYF

V: TRBV2
J: TRBJ2-2
size: -
D: -
DNA: TGTGCCAGCAGCCATACGAACACCGGGGAGCTGTTTTTT
CDR3: CASSHTNTGELFF

V: TRBV7-9
J: TRBJ1-3
size: -
D: -
DNA: TGTGCCAGCAGCTTAGTTGGAGGGGTAGGCTGGTCTGGAAACACCATATATTTT
CDR3: CASSLVGGVGWSGNTIYF

V: TRBV27
J: TRBJ2-7
size: -
D: TRBD2
DNA: TGTGCCAGCAGTTTAATAGCGGGAGGCCGCACCTACGAGCAGTACTTC
CDR3: CASSLIAGGRTYEQYF

V: TRBV28
J: TRBJ2-7
size: -
D: TRBD2
DNA: TGTGCCAGCAGTATCCCCCGGGGGGCCTACGAGCAGTACTTC
CDR3: CASSIPRGAYEQYF

V: TRBV5-4
J: TRBJ2-1
size: once
D: -
DNA: TGTGCCAGCAGCTTGACAGACAATGAGCAGTTCTTC
CDR3: CASSLTDNEQFF

V: TRBV5-1
J: TRBJ1-1
size: few
D: -
DNA: TGCGCCAGCAGCCCGGGCGACTTTTCCACTGAAGCTTTCTTT
CDR3: CASSPGDFSTEAFF

V: TRBV6-1
J: TRBJ2-7
size: once
D: -
DNA: TGTGCCAGCAGTGAAGGCGGAGCGGCAGGCTACGAGCAGTACTTC
CDR3: CASSEGGAAGYEQYF

V: TRBV7-9
J: TRBJ2-5
size: -
D: -
DNA: TGTGCCAGCAGCCCTTTGTCTGGTAGAGAGACCCAGTACTTC
CDR3: CASSPLSGRETQYF

V: TRBV15
J: TRBJ2-3
size: -
D: -
DNA: TGTGCCACCAGCACAGTGATCGGCCCAAACACAGATACGCAGTATTTT
CDR3: CATSTVIGPNTDTQYF

V: TRBV30
J: TRBJ1-1
size: -
D: -
DNA: TGTGCCTGGAGTGCCGGTTTGGGAGATGCTTTCTTT
CDR3: CAWSAGLGDAFF

V: TRBV25-1
J: TRBJ2-7
size: -
D: -
DNA: TGTGCCAGCAGTGAAGTCCGTCAGTCGGCCGAGCAGTACTTC
CDR3: CASSEVRQSAEQYF

V: TRBV7-2
J: TRBJ2-7
size: -
D: TRBD2
DNA: TGTGCCAGCAGCTTAGATGGGGACTACCTCGAGCAGTACTTC
CDR3: CASSLDGDYLEQYF

V: TRBV7-3
J: TRBJ2-7
size: -
D: -
DNA: TGTGCCAGCAGCGCCACGGGGAGCTCCTACGAGCAGTACTTC
CDR3: CASSATGSSYEQYF

V: TRBV10-3
J: TRBJ1-4
size: -
D: -
DNA: TGTGCCATCGGCTTTGGAGATGAAAAACTGTTTTTT
CDR3: CAIGFGDEKLFF

V: TRBV28
J: TRBJ1-4
size: -
D: TRBD1
DNA: TGTGCCAGCAGCCCGGGGGGACAGCTTAATGAAAAACTGTTTTTT
CDR3: CASSPGGQLNEKLFF

V: TRBV5-4
J: TRBJ2-1
size: -
D: -
DNA: TGTGCCAGCAGCTTGCCCGGGACCCTAGACTACAATGAGCAGTTCTTC
CDR3: CASSLPGTLDYNEQFF

V: TRBV9
J: TRBJ2-1
size: -
D: TRBD2
DNA: TGTGCCAGCAGCCCCGGGGGAGCGGGGGTTTATGAGCAGTTCTTC
CDR3: CASSPGGAGVYEQFF

V: TRBV5-4
J: TRBJ2-3
size: once
D: -
DNA: TGTGCCAGCAGGTCGGCGGATACGCAGTATTTT
CDR3: CASRSADTQYF

V: TRBV18
J: TRBJ2-2
size: -
D: -
DNA: TGTGCCAGCTCACCACCGGCGCCTACCGGGGCGGGGGAGCTGTTTTTT
CDR3: CASSPPAPTGAGELFF

V: TRBV7-2
J: TRBJ1-3
size: -
D: -
DNA: TGTGCCAGCAGACGGAGGGGGGGTTCTGGAAACACCATATATTTT
CDR3: CASRRRGGSGNTIYF

V: TRBV27
J: TRBJ1-5
size: few
D: TRBD1
DNA: TGTGCCAGCAGTCGACAGGGCGGATTTGGTCAGCCCCAGCATTTT
CDR3: CASSRQGGFGQPQHF

V: TRBV7-2
J: TRBJ1-4
size: -
D: -
DNA: TGTGCCAGCAGCTCCCAGGGGACCGGTGAAAAACTGTTTTTT
CDR3: CASSSQGTGEKLFF

V: TRBV28
J: TRBJ1-1
size: -
D: -
DNA: TGTGCCAGCAGTACCGAATGGGATGAGGCTTTCTTT
CDR3: CASSTEWDEAFF

V: TRBV5-1
J: TRBJ2-1
size: once
D: -
DNA: TGCGCCAGCAGCTGGGGGCTCGCGGAATTCTACAATGAGCAGTTCTTC
CDR3: CASSWGLAEFYNEQFF

V: TRBV10-3
J: TRBJ1-5
size: -
D: -
DNA: TGTGCCATCTCAAGCGGAGATCAGCCCCAGCATTTT
CDR3: CAISSGDQPQHF

V: TRBV7-3
J: TRBJ2-6
size: -
D: -
DNA: TGTGCCAGCAGCTTTGACCGCTCTGGGGCCAACGTCCTGACTTTC
CDR3: CASSFDRSGANVLTF

V: TRBV29-1
J: TRBJ2-1
size: -
D: TRBD2
DNA: TGCAGCGTTGAACTAGCGGGAGCGACCTCCTACAATGAGCAGTTCTTC
CDR3: CSVELAGATSYNEQFF

V: TRBV6-5
J: TRBJ1-1
size: -
D: -
DNA: TGTGCCAGCAGTCGGGGTCGGGCGGACACTGAAGCTTTCTTT
CDR3: CASSRGRADTEAFF

V: TRBV28
J: TRBJ1-1
size: -
D: -
DNA: TGTGCCAGCGGGAACGGGGGGGCGGACACTGAAGCTTTCTTT
CDR3: CASGNGGADTEAFF

V: TRBV28
J: TRBJ2-1
size: -
D: TRBD1
DNA: TGTGCCACCCATCCGGGACAGGGGGGGGATGAGCAGTTCTTC
CDR3: CATHPGQGGDEQFF

V: TRBV5-4
J: TRBJ2-3
size: -
D: -
DNA: TGTGCCAGCAGCTTAAGTGATACGCAGTATTTT
CDR3: CASSLSDTQYF

V: TRBV6-5
J: TRBJ1-4
size: -
D: -
DNA: TGTGCCAGCAGCCGCGGGGGGGGATCGAATGAAAAACTGTTTTTT
CDR3: CASSRGGGSNEKLFF

V: TRBV5-1
J: TRBJ2-3
size: -
D: TRBD2
DNA: TGCGCCAGCAGCCTTAGTGGCGGGAGGGCCACAGATACGCAGTATTTT
CDR3: CASSLSGGRATDTQYF

V: TRBV29-1
J: TRBJ2-7
size: -
D: -
DNA: TGCAGCGTTAAATGGCAACCCTACGAGCAGTACTTC
CDR3: CSVKWQPYEQYF

V: TRBV2
J: TRBJ1-5
size: once
D: -
DNA: TGTGCCAGCAGTGCTTCCGTCGGTGGCAATCAGCCCCAGCATTTT
CDR3: CASSASVGGNQPQHF

V: TRBV28
J: TRBJ2-2
size: -
D: -
DNA: TGTGCCAGCGTTGCGCAGGGAAGGAGCACCGGGGAGCTGTTTTTT
CDR3: CASVAQGRSTGELFF

V: TRBV5-1
J: TRBJ2-5
size: -
D: -
DNA: TGCGCCAGCAGCTTTCGTGGGGAATCGGAGACCCAGTACTTC
CDR3: CASSFRGESETQYF

V: TRBV18
J: TRBJ2-3
size: -
D: TRBD2
DNA: TGTGCCAGCTCACCGGGACTAGCGGGAGTTTCTGGCACAGATACGCAGTATTTT
CDR3: CASSPGLAGVSGTDTQYF

V: TRBV5-5
J: TRBJ1-4
size: -
D: -
DNA: TGTGCCAGCAGCTTGGCGTTCGCGGGAAAACTGTTTTTT
CDR3: CASSLAFAGKLFF

V: TRBV29-1
J: TRBJ2-5
size: -
D: -
DNA: TGCAGCGTTGAAGGGAGCGGAGAGACCCAGTACTTC
CDR3: CSVEGSGETQYF

V: TRBV6-1
J: TRBJ2-3
size: -
D: TRBD1
DNA: TGTGCCAGCAGTGCCAGGACAGGGGCCATCACAGATACGCAGTATTTT
CDR3: CASSARTGAITDTQYF

V: TRBV28
J: TRBJ2-5
size: once
D: TRBD2
DNA: TGTGCCAGCAGTACCCCAGCGGGGGAGACCCAGTACTTC
CDR3: CASSTPAGETQYF

V: TRBV11-3
J: TRBJ2-1
size: -
D: TRBD1
DNA: TGTGCCAGCAGCTTTACCGGGACAGGAATATACAATGAGCAGTTCTTC
CDR3: CASSFTGTGIYNEQFF

V: TRBV28
J: TRBJ1-2
size: -
D: -
DNA: TGTGCCAGCAGTTTAACACAGGGTCGCTATGGCTACACCTTC
CDR3: CASSLTQGRYGYTF